These 7 T cell receptor beta chains originate from one sample sequenced in a study of blood T cell repertoires in COVID-19. Some clones are missing from TCRdb's copy, which holds only in-frame ones; the method was immunoSEQ multiplex PCR. The table includes 200,000 to 250,000 clones, about 90% detected once. The specimen was peripheral blood. The receptors stem from a woman between 18 and 29 years old who had recovered from COVID-19.

CDR3 bases: TGTGCCAGCAGTTACTCCTCGACAGGGGAAGAGCAGTACTTC. This translates into CASSYSSTGEEQYF. This sequence joins TRBV6-5 and TRBJ2-7; 8 positions match TRBD1. Germline CDR1 MNHEY, CDR2 SVGAGI. The CDR3 runs 14 residues. After removal of 0 bases from V and 7 bases from J, the junction contained 5 bases not matched to a gene.

This chain links TRBV4-3 with TRBJ2-3, with a weak D call TRBD2 (6 bases). CDR1 is LGHNA, CDR2 YSLEER, per germline. This CDR3 contains 15 residues. Trimming removed 0 bases at V and 5 bases at J, with 12 bases between. The CDR3 DNA sequence: TGCGCCAGCAGCCAAGATTGGGCGGGAAAAGATACGCAGTATTTT. Its translation is CASSQDWAGKDTQYF.

This rearrangement joins TRBV18 to TRBJ2-7, with 7 bases identical to TRBD1. Germline-derived CDR1 and CDR2 are KGHSH and LQKENI. The CDR3 spans 14 residues. V shed 6 bases, J shed 6 bases, and the junction held 11 bases outside the gene matches. The CDR3 DNA is TGTGCCAGCTCGTCCGGGACAGCCAGGGGCGAGCAGTACTTC. This translates into CASSSGTARGEQYF.

The chain combines TRBV20-1 with TRBJ2-7, with TRBD2 matching 9 bases. In germline, CDR1 is DFQATT, CDR2 SNEGSKA (reference sequence). There are 13 residues in the CDR3. V was clipped by 6 bases and J by 2 bases; unmatched bases: 5. The CDR3 nucleotides are TGCAGTGCCAGTAGCGGGGGCACCTACGAGCAGTACTTC. It encodes CSASSGGTYEQYF.

This sequence joins TRBV7-6 and TRBJ1-1; 8 bases are shared with TRBD1. With 2 bases clipped from V and 8 bases from J, the junction kept 10 bases outside the gene matches. CDR3 size: 15 residues. In germline, CDR1 is SGHVS, CDR2 FNYEAQ. CDR3 amino acids: CASSLSGQGRPEAFF. The CDR3 bases are TGTGCCAGCAGCTTATCTGGACAGGGCCGCCCCGAAGCTTTCTTT.

This rearrangement joins TRBV30 to TRBJ2-1, with D uncertain. The CDR3 totals 12 residues. Germline CDR1 reads GTSNPN; CDR2 reads SVGIG (reference sequence). Trimming took off 2 bases at V and 6 bases at J, with 8 bases between the two ends. CDR3 DNA: TGTGCCTGGAGTAAGAGCGCCAATGAGCAGTTCTTC. Translation gives CAWSKSANEQFF.

V usage is TRBV4-2 and J usage is TRBJ1-2; D is undetermined. Trimming stripped 4 bases from V and 2 bases from J, with 14 bases between. CDR1 is LGHNA and CDR2 is YNFKEQ in the germline V gene. The CDR3 spans 15 residues. The CDR3 here is CASSRLGRENYGYTF. The CDR3 DNA reads as TGTGCCAGCAGCCGCCTCGGTCGGGAAAACTATGGCTACACCTTC.